What follows are 23 T cell receptor beta chains derived from one specimen sequenced in a study of human T cells and chemical hapten exposure. Documented time point: patch test 2, 6 weeks after DPC sensitization. As for treatment: therapeutic diphenylcyclopropenone sensitization with weekly scalp DPC. TCRdb analysed the RACE reads with MiXCR anew, one entry per CDR3 protein. The table includes 90,000 to 110,000 distinct CDR3 sequences, roughly a tenth detected once. Here the sequenced sample was whole blood, taken in connection with sensitization to the hapten diphenylcyclopropenone (DPC). Receptors originate from a woman aged 40-49 years with alopecia areata. Some clones in this sample may be carry-over from other donors' samples.

There are a few counts of this clonotype. V and J are TRBV7-2 and TRBJ1-3, with D possibly TRBD1 on 6 matching bases. The germline gives CDR1 SGHTA, CDR2 FQGNSA. Trimming pared 1 base from V and 7 bases from J, leaving 11 bases between. The CDR3 runs 14 residues. The CDR3 sequence is CASSLDGGLNTIYF. The CDR3 DNA sequence: TGTGCCAGCAGCTTAGATGGGGGGCTGAACACCATATATTTT.

This clonotype was found a few times. V usage is TRBV6-5 and J usage is TRBJ1-5; a possible D gene is TRBD1 (6 bases). The germline CDR1 and CDR2 sequences are MNHEY and SVGAGI. V lost 5 bases to trimming and J lost 12 bases, with 17 bases between them. The CDR3 length is 13 residues. The CDR3 nucleotides read TGTGCCAGCAGTACAGGGCCCAAAAGACTCCAGCATTTT. Its translation is CASSTGPKRLQHF.

This clonotype has a count of ten or more. The genes are TRBV19 and TRBJ2-1; possibly TRBD2 for D (6 bases). The germline V gene encodes CDR1 LNHDA and CDR2 SQIVND (reference sequence). This CDR3 has 15 amino acids. Between the trimmed V and J ends, which lost 4 bases and 4 bases, there was a span of 14 bases. For the CDR3, the DNA is TGTGCCAGTAGTAGGGTGGAGGGGCCATACAATGAGCAGTTCTTC. Protein product: CASSRVEGPYNEQFF.

At least ten counts were recorded for this clonotype. The chain couples TRBV7-9 to TRBJ2-5, with D unclear. Germline V gene data show CDR1 as SEHNR and CDR2 as FQNEAQ (reference sequence). CDR3 length equals 11 residues. The V gene lost 4 bases and the J gene lost 9 bases, with 9 bases spanning the gap. The CDR3 DNA sequence: TGTGCCAGCAGCTCCCTGGCGGCCCAGTACTTC. This encodes CASSSLAAQYF.

The chain combines TRBV4-1 with TRBJ2-1, with no clear D. V was cut by 8 bases and J by 9 bases, with 14 bases left in between. Germline CDR1 MGHRA, CDR2 YSYEKL. This CDR3 comprises 12 residues. CDR3 in DNA: TGCGCCAGCGGCCTTAGCCTGGGTGAGCAGTTCTTC. Amino acid sequence: CASGLSLGEQFF.

This clonotype appeared many times. The rearrangement joins TRBV11-2 to TRBJ2-2; 8 bases agree with TRBD1. The CDR3 contains 16 residues. After removal of 2 bases from V and 5 bases from J, the junction contained 7 bases not matched to a gene. Germline V lookup: CDR1 SGHAT, CDR2 FQNNGV. CDR3 amino acids: CASSLNQGARTGELFF. Here the CDR3 DNA reads TGTGCCAGCAGCTTAAACCAGGGGGCGCGAACCGGGGAGCTGTTTTTT. Drawing the rest from reference TRBV11-2 and TRBJ2-2, the complete variable domain is EAGVAQSPRYKIIEKRQSVAFWCNPISGHATLYWYQQILGQGPKLLIQFQNNGVVDDSQLPKDRFSAERLKGVDSTLKIQPAKLEDSAVYLCASSLNQGARTGELFFGEGSRLTVL.

This clonotype was observed many times. The chain recombines TRBV6-2 or TRBV6-3 with TRBJ2-7; tentative D call: TRBD1 (6 bases). The germline gives CDR1 MNHEY, CDR2 SVGEGT. The CDR3 extends over 15 amino acids. The ends were cut back, 5 bases at V and 0 bases at J, with 14 bases in the middle. CDR3 bases: TGTGCCAGCAGTAACTACAGGGAGAGCTCCTACGAGCAGTACTTC. Translating it yields CASSNYRESSYEQYF.

This clonotype occurred many times. V and J are TRBV7-9 and TRBJ2-7; D assignment may be TRBD1 or TRBD2 (5 bases each). CDR1 is SEHNR and CDR2 is FQNEAQ in the germline V gene (reference sequence). The CDR3 is 15 amino acids. V was pared by 2 bases and J by 4 bases, with 15 bases between. The CDR3 nucleotides are TGTGCCAGCAGCTTATTGAGGGGAAGCGTTTACGAGCAGTACTTC. Residues: CASSLLRGSVYEQYF.

J is TRBJ1-5 and V is TRBV4-3; D is ambiguous. V was trimmed by 6 bases and J by 0 bases, leaving 18 bases between them. The germline gives CDR1 LGHNA, CDR2 YSLEER. This CDR3 region has 17 residues. The CDR3 spells CASSPALQRYSNQPQHF. The CDR3, as DNA: TGCGCCAGCAGTCCAGCATTACAGCGGTATAGCAATCAGCCCCAGCATTTT.

This clonotype has just one count. An end of the junction does not agree with germline; a read error may underlie this. V and J are TRBV19 and TRBJ2-5; TRBD2 might be the D (6 bases). Germline CDR1 and CDR2: LNHDA and SQIVND (reference sequence). CDR3 length equals 14 residues. The CDR3 loop reads CASSIPGEQENQYF. For the CDR3, the DNA is TGTGCCAGTAGTATACCGGGGGAACAAGAGAACCAGTACTTC.

This clonotype was detected a few times. CDR3 loop: CAWSRGQAFF. The CDR3 DNA reads as TGTGCCTGGAGTCGGGGCCAAGCTTTCTTT. V and J are TRBV30 and TRBJ1-1, with a tentative D call TRBD1 (5 bases). V lost 2 bases and J lost 9, with 7 bases in between. The CDR3 is made up of 10 amino acids. Germline CDR1 and CDR2: GTSNPN and SVGIG (reference sequence).

A word on this clonotype: A much larger clone lies one base from this, so it may be a read error. The V and J genes are TRBV25-1 and TRBJ2-7; a possible D gene is TRBD2 (8 bases). The V gene's germline CDR1 is MGHDK and CDR2 SYGVNS. CDR3 length equals 18 residues. The CDR3 spells CASSLRGGIAGQTYEQNF. CDR3 nucleotides: TGTGCCAGCAGTCTCCGGGGGGGGATTGCGGGACAGACCTACGAGCAGAACTTC.

In this sample, this clonotype turned up a few times. This rearrangement joins TRBV6-6 to TRBJ2-7, with TRBD2 matching 13 bases. The CDR3 extends over 16 amino acids. Trimming took 2 bases from V and 5 from J; bases not matched to a gene: 6. Per the germline V gene, CDR1 is MNHNY and CDR2 is SVGAGI (reference sequence). This CDR3 is CASSYPVGLAGDEQYF. The CDR3 DNA is TGTGCCAGCAGTTACCCCGTCGGACTAGCGGGGGACGAGCAGTACTTC.

This clonotype was counted many times. The rearrangement links TRBV12-3 or TRBV12-4 to TRBJ2-3; 14 nucleotides align to TRBD2. The V segment lost 7 bases and the J segment 2 bases; nucleotides outside the gene matches: 8. CDR3 length: 17 residues. CDR3 in DNA: TGTGCCAGCAATCCACCGGGACTAGCGGGGGCCACAGATACGCAGTATTTT. Protein product: CASNPPGLAGATDTQYF.

V usage is TRBV5-1 and J usage is TRBJ2-3; D unclear. The CDR3 covers 14 residues. The germline V gene encodes CDR1 SGHRS and CDR2 YFSETQ. Trimming shortened V by 5 bases and J by 0 bases, and 10 bases separated the two germline ends. The DNA for the CDR3 is TGCGCCAGCAGTTCAATCCCTAGCACAGATACGCAGTATTTT. Translated, it gives CASSSIPSTDTQYF.

A few counts support this clonotype. The gene calls are TRBV7-2 and TRBJ1-1; the match to TRBD1 covers 9 bases. V shed 2 bases, J shed 0 bases, and the junction held 10 bases outside the gene matches. The CDR3 contains 18 residues. Germline CDR1 is SGHTA and CDR2 is FQGNSA. The CDR3: CASSLRSGTGTLNTEAFF. CDR3 coding DNA: TGTGCCAGCAGCTTACGCTCCGGGACAGGGACCCTGAACACTGAAGCTTTCTTT.

This clonotype occurred many times. The chain uses TRBV20-1 and TRBJ1-5; no definite D call. V was cut by 0 bases and J by 5 bases, with 5 bases left in between. The CDR3 runs 12 residues. CDR1 and CDR2 from the germline V gene are DFQATT and SNEGSKA (reference sequence). The CDR3 spells CSARDGYQPQHF. The CDR3 DNA is TGCAGTGCTAGAGATGGATATCAGCCCCAGCATTTT.

Only a few counts were recorded for this clonotype. The V and J genes are TRBV27 and TRBJ1-2; D may be TRBD1 (6 bases). With 3 bases removed from V and 0 bases from J, the gap between germline ends came to 23 bases. This CDR3 has 19 residues. The germline CDR1 and CDR2 sequences are MNHEY and SMNVEV (reference sequence). In DNA, the CDR3 is TGTGCCAGCAGTTTTACAGGGTTGGGGAGTACTGAAGCTAACTATGGCTACACCTTC. The encoded protein is CASSFTGLGSTEANYGYTF.

This clonotype was observed at least ten times. The chain joins TRBV6-5 to TRBJ2-7, with TRBD1 as a possible D gene (7 bases). The V end was cut by 2 bases, the J end by 4 bases, with 12 bases between. Germline V CDR1 and CDR2: MNHEY, SVGAGI. CDR3 length: 14 amino acids. CDR3 amino acids: CASSYGAGGYEQYF. For the CDR3, the DNA is TGTGCCAGCAGTTACGGAGCAGGGGGGTACGAGCAGTACTTC.

The rearrangement joins TRBV6-6 to TRBJ1-6, with D uncertain. Germline CDR1 and CDR2: MNHNY and SVGAGI (reference sequence). CDR3 length equals 16 residues. The V and J ends lost 6 bases and 7 bases respectively, with 19 bases between them. The CDR3, as DNA: TGTGCCAGCAGCTTGGACTTGGGCGGGATAAATTCACCCCTCCACTTT. As protein: CASSLDLGGINSPLHF.

In its sample, this clonotype was seen a few times. The gene calls are TRBV6-5 and TRBJ2-3, with 9 bases identical to TRBD2. Losses at the gene ends were 0 bases for V and 8 bases for J; bases not matched to a gene: 9. Germline V CDR1 and CDR2: MNHEY, SVGAGI. This CDR3 spans 16 amino acids. The CDR3 nucleotides read TGTGCCAGCAGTTACTCCGCGGGGGGGCCGAGCGTTACGCAGTATTTT. As protein: CASSYSAGGPSVTQYF.

This clonotype was seen ten or more times. The rearrangement joins TRBV11-2 to TRBJ2-4, with D possibly matching TRBD2 (6 bases). The V end was cut by 4 bases, the J end by 8 bases, with 12 bases between. The CDR3 contains 13 residues. Germline V gene lookup returns CDR1 SGHAT and CDR2 FQNNGV. The CDR3, as DNA: TGTGCCAGCAGCTCCCCCGGAGGGGACATTCAGTACTTC. This codes for CASSSPGGDIQYF. Based on the CDR3 plus reference TRBV11-2 and TRBJ2-4, the full variable domain is EAGVAQSPRYKIIEKRQSVAFWCNPISGHATLYWYQQILGQGPKLLIQFQNNGVVDDSQLPKDRFSAERLKGVDSTLKIQPAKLEDSAVYLCASSSPGGDIQYFGAGTRLSVL.

This clonotype was detected only a few times. This chain connects TRBV20-1 to TRBJ2-1; no clear D gene. Germline V gene sequence: CDR1 DFQATT, CDR2 SNEGSKA (reference sequence). The CDR3 loop spans 14 amino acids. The CDR3 sequence: CSAASVAAYNEQFF. Here the CDR3 DNA reads TGCAGCGCGGCGTCGGTAGCCGCCTACAATGAGCAGTTCTTC.